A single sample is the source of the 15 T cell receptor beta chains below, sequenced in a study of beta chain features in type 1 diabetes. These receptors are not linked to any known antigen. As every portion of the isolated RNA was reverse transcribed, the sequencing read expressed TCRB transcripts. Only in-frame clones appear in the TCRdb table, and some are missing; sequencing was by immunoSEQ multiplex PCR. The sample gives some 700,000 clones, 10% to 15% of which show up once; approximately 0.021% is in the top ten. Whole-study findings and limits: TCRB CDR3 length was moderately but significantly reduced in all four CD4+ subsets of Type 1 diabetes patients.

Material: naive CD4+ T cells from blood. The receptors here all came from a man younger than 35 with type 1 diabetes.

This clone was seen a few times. CDR3 DNA: TGTGCCAGCAGCCACCAAACAGGGTCCCGTGGCTACACCTTC. Translation gives CASSHQTGSRGYTF. This chain joins TRBV7-9 and TRBJ1-2; tentative D call: TRBD1 (6 bases). V was shortened by 5 bases and J by 7 bases, with 17 bases between the two germline ends. From germline, CDR1 is SEHNR and CDR2 FQNEAQ (reference sequence). This CDR3 is 14 amino acids long.

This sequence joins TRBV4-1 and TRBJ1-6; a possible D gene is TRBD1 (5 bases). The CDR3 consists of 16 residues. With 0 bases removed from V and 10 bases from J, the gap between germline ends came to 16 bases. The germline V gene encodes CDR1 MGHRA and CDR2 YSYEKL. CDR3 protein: CASSQDQAGRLSPLHF. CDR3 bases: TGCGCCAGCAGCCAAGATCAGGCAGGGAGGCTCTCACCCCTCCACTTT.

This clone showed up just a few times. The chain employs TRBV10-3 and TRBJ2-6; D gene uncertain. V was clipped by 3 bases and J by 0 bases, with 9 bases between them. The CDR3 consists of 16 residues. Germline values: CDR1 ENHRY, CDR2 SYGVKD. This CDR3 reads CAISDQLSSGANVLTF. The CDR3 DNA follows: TGTGCCATCAGTGACCAGCTAAGCTCTGGGGCCAACGTCCTGACTTTC.

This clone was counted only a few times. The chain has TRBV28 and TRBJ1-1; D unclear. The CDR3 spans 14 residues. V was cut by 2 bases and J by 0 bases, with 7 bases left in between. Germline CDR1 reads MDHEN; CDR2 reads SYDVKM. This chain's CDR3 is CASSLQALNTEAFF. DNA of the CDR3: TGTGCCAGCAGTTTACAGGCCCTGAACACTGAAGCTTTCTTT.

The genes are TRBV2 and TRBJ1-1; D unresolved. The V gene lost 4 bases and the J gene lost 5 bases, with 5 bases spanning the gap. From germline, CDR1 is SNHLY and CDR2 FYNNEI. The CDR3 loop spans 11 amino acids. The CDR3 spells CASSAQTEAFF. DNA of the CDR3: TGTGCCAGCAGTGCTCAAACTGAAGCTTTCTTT.

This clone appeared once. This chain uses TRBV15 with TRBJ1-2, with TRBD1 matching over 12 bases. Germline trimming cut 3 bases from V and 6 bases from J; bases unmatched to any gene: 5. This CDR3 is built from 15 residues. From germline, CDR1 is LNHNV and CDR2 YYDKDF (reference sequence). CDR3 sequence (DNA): TGTGCCACCAGCAGCGGGACAGGGGGCACGAATGGCTACACCTTC. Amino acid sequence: CATSSGTGGTNGYTF.

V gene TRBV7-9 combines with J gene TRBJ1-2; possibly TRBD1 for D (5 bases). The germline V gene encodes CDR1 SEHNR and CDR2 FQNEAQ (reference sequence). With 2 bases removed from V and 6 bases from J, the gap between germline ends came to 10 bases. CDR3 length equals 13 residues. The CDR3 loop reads CASSLQGLHGYTF. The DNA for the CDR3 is TGTGCCAGCAGCTTACAGGGTTTACATGGCTACACCTTC.

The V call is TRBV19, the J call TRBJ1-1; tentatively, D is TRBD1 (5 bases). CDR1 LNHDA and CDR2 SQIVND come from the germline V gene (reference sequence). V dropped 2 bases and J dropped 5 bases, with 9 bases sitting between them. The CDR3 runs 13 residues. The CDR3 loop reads CASSITRGTEAFF. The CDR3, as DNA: TGTGCCAGTAGTATAACCCGGGGGACTGAAGCTTTCTTT.

The CDR3 region is CASSQWTGFPGGQYF. Here the CDR3 DNA reads TGTGCCAGCAGCCAGTGGACAGGGTTCCCGGGCGGGCAGTACTTC. The chain carries TRBV7-8 and TRBJ2-7; 8 nucleotides line up with TRBD1. The CDR3 is 15 residues long. The germline CDR1 and CDR2 sequences are SGHVS and FQNEAQ. J lost 9 bases, V lost 5 bases, and 15 bases had no gene match.

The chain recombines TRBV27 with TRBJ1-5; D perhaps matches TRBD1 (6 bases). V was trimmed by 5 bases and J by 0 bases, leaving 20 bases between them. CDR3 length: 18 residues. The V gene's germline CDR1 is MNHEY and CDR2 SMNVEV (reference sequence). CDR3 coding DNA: TGTGCCAGCAGTCCCGACCTACGGGGGCGATTTAGCAATCAGCCCCAGCATTTT. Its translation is CASSPDLRGRFSNQPQHF.

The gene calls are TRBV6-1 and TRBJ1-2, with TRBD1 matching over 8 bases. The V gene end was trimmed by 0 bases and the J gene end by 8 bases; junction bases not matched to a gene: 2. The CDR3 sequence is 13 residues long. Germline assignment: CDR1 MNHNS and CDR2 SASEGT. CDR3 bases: TGTGCCAGCAGTGAAGCGGGACAGGTCGGCTACACCTTC. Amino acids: CASSEAGQVGYTF.

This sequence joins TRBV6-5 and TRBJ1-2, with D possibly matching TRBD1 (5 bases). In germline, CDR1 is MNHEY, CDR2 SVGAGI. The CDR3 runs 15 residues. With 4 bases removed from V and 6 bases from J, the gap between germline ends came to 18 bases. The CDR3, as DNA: TGTGCCAGCAGTTCACCTTATCGGGGGAAGGATGGCTACACCTTC. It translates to CASSSPYRGKDGYTF.

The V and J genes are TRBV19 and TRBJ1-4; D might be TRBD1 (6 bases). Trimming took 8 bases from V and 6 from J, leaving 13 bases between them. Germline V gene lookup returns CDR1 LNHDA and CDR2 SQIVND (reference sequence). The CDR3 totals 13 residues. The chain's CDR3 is CASAQGNDEKLFF. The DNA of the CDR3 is TGTGCCAGTGCTCAGGGGAACGATGAAAAACTGTTTTTT.

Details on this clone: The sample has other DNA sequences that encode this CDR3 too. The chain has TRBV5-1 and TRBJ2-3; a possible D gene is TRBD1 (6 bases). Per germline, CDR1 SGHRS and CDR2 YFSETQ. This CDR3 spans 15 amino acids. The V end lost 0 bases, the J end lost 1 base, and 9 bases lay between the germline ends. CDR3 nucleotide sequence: TGCGCCAGCAGCTTGGAAGGGGGAGGCACAGATACGCAGTATTTT. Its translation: CASSLEGGGTDTQYF.

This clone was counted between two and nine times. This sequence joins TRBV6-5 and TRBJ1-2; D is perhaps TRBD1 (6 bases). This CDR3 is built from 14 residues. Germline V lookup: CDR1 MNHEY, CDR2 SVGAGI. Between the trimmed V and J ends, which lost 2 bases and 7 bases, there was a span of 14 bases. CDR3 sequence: CASSYDRSDSGYTF. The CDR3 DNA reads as TGTGCCAGCAGTTACGACAGGTCCGACTCTGGCTACACCTTC.